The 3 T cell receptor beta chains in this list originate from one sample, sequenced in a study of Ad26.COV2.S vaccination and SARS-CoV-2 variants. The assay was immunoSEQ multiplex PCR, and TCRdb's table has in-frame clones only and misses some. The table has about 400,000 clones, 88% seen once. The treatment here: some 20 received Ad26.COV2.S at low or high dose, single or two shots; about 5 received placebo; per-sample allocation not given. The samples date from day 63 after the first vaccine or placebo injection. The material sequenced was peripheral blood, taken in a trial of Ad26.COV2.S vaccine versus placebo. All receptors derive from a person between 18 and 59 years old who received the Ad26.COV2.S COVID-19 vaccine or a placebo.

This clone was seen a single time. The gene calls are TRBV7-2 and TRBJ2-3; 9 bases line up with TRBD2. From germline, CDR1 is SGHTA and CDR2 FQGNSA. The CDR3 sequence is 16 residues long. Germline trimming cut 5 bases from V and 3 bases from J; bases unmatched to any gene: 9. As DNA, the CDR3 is TGTGCCAGCAGCCCACCGAGCGGGGGGTTTACAGATACGCAGTATTTT. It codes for CASSPPSGGFTDTQYF.

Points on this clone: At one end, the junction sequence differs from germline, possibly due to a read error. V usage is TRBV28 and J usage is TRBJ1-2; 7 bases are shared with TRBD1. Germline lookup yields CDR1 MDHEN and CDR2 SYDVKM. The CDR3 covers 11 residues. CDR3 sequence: CASSWDSGYIF. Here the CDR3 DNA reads TGTGCCAGCAGTTGGGACAGTGGCTACATCTTC.

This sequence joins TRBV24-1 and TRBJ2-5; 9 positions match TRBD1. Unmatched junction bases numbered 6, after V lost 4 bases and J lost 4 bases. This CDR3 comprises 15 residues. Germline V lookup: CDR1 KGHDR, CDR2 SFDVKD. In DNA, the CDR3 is TGTGCCACCAGTGACGGACAGGGGCCCCCAGAGACCCAGTACTTC. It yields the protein CATSDGQGPPETQYF.